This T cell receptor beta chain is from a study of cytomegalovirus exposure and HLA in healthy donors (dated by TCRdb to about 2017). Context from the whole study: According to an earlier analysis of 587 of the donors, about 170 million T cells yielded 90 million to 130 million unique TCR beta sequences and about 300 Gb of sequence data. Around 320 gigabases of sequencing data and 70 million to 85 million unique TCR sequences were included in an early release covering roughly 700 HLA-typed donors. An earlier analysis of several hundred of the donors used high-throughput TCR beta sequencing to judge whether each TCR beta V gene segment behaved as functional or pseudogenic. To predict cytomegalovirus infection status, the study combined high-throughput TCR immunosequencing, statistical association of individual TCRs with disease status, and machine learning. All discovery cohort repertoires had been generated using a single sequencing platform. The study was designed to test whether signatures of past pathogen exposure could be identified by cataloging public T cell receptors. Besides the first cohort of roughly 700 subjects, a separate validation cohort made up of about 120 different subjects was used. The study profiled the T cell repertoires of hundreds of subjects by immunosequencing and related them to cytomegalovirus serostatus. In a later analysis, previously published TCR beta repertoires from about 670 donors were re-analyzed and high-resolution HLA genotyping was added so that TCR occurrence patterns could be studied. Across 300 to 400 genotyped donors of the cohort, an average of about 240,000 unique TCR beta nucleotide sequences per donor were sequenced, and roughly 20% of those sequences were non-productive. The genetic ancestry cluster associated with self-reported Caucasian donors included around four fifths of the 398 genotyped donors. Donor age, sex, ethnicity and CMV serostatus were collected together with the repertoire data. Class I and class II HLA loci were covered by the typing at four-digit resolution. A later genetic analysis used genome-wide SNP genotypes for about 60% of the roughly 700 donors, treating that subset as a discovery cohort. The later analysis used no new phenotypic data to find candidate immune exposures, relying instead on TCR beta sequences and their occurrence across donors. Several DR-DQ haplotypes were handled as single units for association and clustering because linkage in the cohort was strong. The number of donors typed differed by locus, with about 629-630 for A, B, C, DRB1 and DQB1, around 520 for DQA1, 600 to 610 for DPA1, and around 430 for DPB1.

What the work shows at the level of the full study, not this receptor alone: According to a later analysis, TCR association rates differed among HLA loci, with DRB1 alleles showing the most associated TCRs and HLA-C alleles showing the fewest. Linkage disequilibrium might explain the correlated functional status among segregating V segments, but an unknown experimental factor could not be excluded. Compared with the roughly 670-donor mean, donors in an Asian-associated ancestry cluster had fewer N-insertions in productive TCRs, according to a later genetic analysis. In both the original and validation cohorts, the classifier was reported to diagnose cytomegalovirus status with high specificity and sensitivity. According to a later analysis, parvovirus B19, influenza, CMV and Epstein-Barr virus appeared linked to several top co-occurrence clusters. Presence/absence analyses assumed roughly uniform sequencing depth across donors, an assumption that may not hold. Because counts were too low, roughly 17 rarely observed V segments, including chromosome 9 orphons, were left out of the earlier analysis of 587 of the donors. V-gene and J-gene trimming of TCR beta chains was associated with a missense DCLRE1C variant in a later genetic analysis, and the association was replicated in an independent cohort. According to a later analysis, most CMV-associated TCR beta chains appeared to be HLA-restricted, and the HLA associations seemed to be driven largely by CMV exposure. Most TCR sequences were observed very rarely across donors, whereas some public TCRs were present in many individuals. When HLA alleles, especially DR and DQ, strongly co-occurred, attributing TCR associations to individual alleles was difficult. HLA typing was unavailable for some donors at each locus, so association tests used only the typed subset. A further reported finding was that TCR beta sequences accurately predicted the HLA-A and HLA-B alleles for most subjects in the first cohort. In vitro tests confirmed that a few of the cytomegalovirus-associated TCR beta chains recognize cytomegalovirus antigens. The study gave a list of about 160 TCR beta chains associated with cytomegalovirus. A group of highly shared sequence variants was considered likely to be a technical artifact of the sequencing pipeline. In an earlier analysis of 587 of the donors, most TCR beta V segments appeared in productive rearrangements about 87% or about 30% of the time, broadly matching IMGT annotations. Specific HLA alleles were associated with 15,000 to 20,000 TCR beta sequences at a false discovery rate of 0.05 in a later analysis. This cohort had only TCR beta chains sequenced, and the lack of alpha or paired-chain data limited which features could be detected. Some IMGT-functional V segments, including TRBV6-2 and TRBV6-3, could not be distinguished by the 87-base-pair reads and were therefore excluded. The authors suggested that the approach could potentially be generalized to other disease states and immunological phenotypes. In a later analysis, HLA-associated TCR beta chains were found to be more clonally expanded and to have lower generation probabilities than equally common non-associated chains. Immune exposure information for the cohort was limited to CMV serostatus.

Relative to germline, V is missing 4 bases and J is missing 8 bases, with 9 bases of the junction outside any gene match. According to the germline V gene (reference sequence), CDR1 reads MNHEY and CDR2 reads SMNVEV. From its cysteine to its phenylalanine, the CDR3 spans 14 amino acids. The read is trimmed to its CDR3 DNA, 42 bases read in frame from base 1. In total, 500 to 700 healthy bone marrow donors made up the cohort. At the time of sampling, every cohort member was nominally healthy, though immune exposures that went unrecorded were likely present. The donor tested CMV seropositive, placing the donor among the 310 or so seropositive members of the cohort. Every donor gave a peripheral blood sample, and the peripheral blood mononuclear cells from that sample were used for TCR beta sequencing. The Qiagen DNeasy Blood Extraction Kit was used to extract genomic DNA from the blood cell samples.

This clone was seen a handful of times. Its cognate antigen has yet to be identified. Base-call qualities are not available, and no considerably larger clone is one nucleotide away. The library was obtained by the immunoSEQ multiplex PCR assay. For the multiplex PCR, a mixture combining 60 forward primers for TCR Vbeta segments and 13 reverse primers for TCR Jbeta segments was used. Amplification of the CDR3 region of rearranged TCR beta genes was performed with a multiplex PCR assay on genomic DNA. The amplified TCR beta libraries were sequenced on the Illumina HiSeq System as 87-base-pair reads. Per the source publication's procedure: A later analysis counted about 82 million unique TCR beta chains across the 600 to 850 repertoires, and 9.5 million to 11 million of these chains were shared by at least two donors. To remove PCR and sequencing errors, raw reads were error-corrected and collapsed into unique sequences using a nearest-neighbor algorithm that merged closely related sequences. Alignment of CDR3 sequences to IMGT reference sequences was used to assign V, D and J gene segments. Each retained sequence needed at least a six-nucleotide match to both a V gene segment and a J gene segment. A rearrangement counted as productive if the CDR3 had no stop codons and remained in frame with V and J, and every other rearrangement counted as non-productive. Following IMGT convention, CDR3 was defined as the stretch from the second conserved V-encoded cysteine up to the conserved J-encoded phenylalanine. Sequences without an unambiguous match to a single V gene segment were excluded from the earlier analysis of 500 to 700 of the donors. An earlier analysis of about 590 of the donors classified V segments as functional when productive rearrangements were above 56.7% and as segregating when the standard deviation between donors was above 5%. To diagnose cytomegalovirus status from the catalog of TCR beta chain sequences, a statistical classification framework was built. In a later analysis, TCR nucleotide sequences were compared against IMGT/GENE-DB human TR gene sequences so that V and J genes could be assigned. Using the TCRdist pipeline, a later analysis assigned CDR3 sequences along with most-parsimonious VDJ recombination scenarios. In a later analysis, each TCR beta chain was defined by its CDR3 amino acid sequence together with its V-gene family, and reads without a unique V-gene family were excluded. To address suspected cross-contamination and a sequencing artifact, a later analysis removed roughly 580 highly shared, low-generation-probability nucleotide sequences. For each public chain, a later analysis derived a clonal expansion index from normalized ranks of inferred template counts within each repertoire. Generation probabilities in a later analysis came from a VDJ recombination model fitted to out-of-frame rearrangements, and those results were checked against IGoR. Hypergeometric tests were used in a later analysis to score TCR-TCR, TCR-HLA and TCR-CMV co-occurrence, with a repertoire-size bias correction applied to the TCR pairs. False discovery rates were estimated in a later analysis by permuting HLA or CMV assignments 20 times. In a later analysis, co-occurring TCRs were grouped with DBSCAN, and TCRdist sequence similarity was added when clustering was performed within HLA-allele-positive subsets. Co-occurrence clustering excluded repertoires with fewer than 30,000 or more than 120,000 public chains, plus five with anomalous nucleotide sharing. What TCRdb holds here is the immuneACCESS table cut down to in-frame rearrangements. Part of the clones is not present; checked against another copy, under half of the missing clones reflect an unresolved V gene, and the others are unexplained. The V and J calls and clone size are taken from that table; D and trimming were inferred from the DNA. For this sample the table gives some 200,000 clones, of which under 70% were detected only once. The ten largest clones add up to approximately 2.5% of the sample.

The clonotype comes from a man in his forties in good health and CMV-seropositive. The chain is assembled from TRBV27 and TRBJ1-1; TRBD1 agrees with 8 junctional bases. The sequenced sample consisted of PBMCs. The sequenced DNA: TGTGCCAGCAGTTCAAGACGACAGGGGCTGGAAGCTTTCTTT. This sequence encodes CASSSRRQGLEAFF.